This note documents a single T cell receptor (beta chain) sequence. Its cognate antigen has yet to be identified. Per-base quality was not reported, and no clone a single base away is much larger than it. Collaborating institutions collected whole blood in K2EDTA tubes following their own protocols. For TCRbeta analysis, collaborators shipped samples as frozen whole blood, isolated PBMCs, or DNA extracted from either of those sample types. This entry is derived from a study of blood T cell repertoires in COVID-19 (dated by TCRdb to about 2020). Background for the entire study: Collaborator samples came from the United States, Italy and Spain and covered acute and convalescent phases of COVID-19. The prospective study material was composed of cDNA or gDNA derived from T cells, B-cell-depleted T cells, or PBMCs. The dataset comprised deeply sampled blood TCRbeta repertoires from subjects exposed to, actively infected with, or recovered from COVID-19. A freely available public database, intended as a resource for researchers studying the immune response to SARS-CoV-2, is where the repertoires were released. Samples were obtained from the ongoing ImmuneRACE study (first 160 participants) and from 1,254 subjects provided by 6 global collaborators. Sample metadata almost always included a de-identified subject ID, COVID-19 status, age in years and sex. Where HLA class I and class II types were available, the types were taken from metadata supplied by the sample provider, not from assay-based typing.

There are 16 amino acids in the CDR3, from cysteine to phenylalanine inclusive. Of the read, only the CDR3 DNA is kept; its 48 bases are in frame from base 1. In the germline V gene (reference sequence), CDR1 corresponds to GTSNPN and CDR2 to SVGIG. The junction shows trimming of 1 base on V and 4 bases on J, plus 19 bases between the germline ends. The full study reports these points: Clinical and demographic metadata were provided uncurated, with the amount varying by source and participant.

TCRbeta CDR3 regions were amplified from genomic DNA using the immunoSEQ Assay, a bias-controlled multiplex PCR. The study's processing was this. The number of nucleated cells in each sample was estimated from the amplification of reference gene primers within the assay. To quantify the absolute abundance of each unique TCRbeta CDR3 rearrangement, sequence reads were collapsed and filtered. For each sample, productive Simpson clonality was calculated by taking the square root of Simpson's diversity index across productive rearrangements. As stored in TCRdb, this immuneACCESS dataset retains in-frame rearrangements with V and J assigned. A fraction of the clones does not appear; measured against another copy, unresolved V genes explain less than half of the discrepancy, and the remainder lacks a known reason. Clone size and the V and J calls come from that table; the DNA yielded D and trimming. The sample profile shows some 170,000 clones; over 80% of them were found once. About 1.4% of the sample is held by the ten biggest clonotypes.

The TCR comes from a woman in her fifties or sixties with acute or convalescent COVID-19. Input material: peripheral blood. The rearranged chain carries TRBV30 and TRBJ1-2; a tentative D call is TRBD1 (5 bases match). The CDR3 corresponds to CAWSGVGAAETYGYTF. In nucleotide form, the sequence is TGTGCCTGGAGTGGGGTTGGGGCAGCTGAAACCTATGGCTACACCTTC.